The 3 T cell receptor beta chains below come from one sample, sequenced in a study of shared clonotypes between healthy human individuals. Measured with immunoSEQ multiplex PCR; TCRdb has only the in-frame clones, and not every one. The sample has about 2.3 million clones, 90% to 95% seen once; the top ten hold 0.35% to 0.5%. Input material: naive CD4+ T cells from PBMCs. The subset was: CD45RA+ positively selected. The receptors originated from a young man in good health. Some clones in this sample may be carry-over from other donors' samples.

CDR3 in DNA: TGTGCCAGCAGGGTAGCGGGAGCTAAGACAGATACGCAGTATTTT. It yields the protein CASRVAGAKTDTQYF. The chain is built from TRBV27 and TRBJ2-3; 9 positions match TRBD2. The CDR3 is 15 amino acids. V was pared by 6 bases and J by 3 bases, with 7 bases of the junction left unmatched. Germline V gene lookup returns CDR1 MNHEY and CDR2 SMNVEV (reference sequence).

The chain carries TRBV18 and TRBJ1-1, with D possibly matching TRBD1 (6 bases). In germline, CDR1 is KGHSH, CDR2 LQKENI. This CDR3 has 15 residues. V gave up 6 bases and J gave up 5 bases, with 19 bases separating them. The CDR3 region has the DNA TGTGCCAGCTCGCCGCGGGGGGGCGTTGGGACTGAAGCTTTCTTT. Its translation is CASSPRGGVGTEAFF.

This rearrangement joins TRBV2 to TRBJ2-3; 7 nucleotides match TRBD1. CDR1 SNHLY and CDR2 FYNNEI come from the germline V gene. The V gene end was trimmed by 3 bases and the J gene end by 2 bases; junction bases not matched to a gene: 2. The CDR3 extends over 14 amino acids. In nucleotides, the CDR3 is TGTGCCAGCAGTGAGACAGGGATCACAGATACGCAGTATTTT. Translated, it gives CASSETGITDTQYF.